These T cell receptor beta chains were read from a single sample in a study of blood T cell repertoires in COVID-19. The assay was immunoSEQ multiplex PCR, and TCRdb's table has in-frame clones only and misses some. The sample holds approximately 60,000 clones, approximately 84% seen once. Sequencing was carried out using peripheral blood. The origin of the receptors is a man between 65 and 85 years old with active COVID-19. Each CDR3 is given without its conserved first and last residue. The order of the fields is J gene, V gene, CDR3 protein.

>TRBJ1-6|TRBV4-2
ASGDREDSPLH
>TRBJ2-1|TRBV13
ASRSQPGQGENEQF
>TRBJ2-5|TRBV5-4
ASSPQAQTGGQETQY
>TRBJ1-4|TRBV28
ASSSPGDFGKLF
>TRBJ2-5|TRBV5-1
ASRQDTQETQY
>TRBJ1-3|TRBV5-1
ASKLDSTSGNTIY
>TRBJ2-7|TRBV28
ATLLGGRWEQY
>TRBJ2-1|TRBV5-4
ASSYGTGVYNEQF
>TRBJ2-1|TRBV24-1
ATSDLYQAGAYNEQF
>TRBJ2-1|TRBV27
ASSFLGLAGSYNEQF
>TRBJ2-1|TRBV2
ASSITGNNEQF
>TRBJ1-2|TRBV9
ASSVGDRGSYGYT
>TRBJ2-7|TRBV6-6
ASRTGSPGYEQY